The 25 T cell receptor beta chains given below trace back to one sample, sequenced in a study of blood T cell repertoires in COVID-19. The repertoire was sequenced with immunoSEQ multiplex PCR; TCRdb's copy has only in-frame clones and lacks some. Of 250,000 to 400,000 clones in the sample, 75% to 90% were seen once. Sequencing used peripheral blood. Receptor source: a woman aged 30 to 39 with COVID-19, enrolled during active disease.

CDR3 nucleotides: TGTGCCAGCAGTCCCGTAGCGGGAGGAAGCTACGAGCAGTACTTC. Protein product: CASSPVAGGSYEQYF. This chain connects TRBV3-1 (or the pseudogene TRBV3-2) to TRBJ2-7, with 10 bases that match TRBD2. V gave up 6 bases and J gave up 3 bases; unmatched junction bases: 8. Germline CDR1 is LGHDT and CDR2 is YNNKEL (reference sequence). CDR3 length: 15 residues.

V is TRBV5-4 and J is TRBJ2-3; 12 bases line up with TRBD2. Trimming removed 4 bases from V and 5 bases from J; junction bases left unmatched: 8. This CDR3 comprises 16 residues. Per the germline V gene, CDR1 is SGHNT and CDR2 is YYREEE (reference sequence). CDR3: CASSVRLAGERDTQYF. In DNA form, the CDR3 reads TGTGCCAGCAGCGTGCGACTAGCGGGAGAGAGAGATACGCAGTATTTT. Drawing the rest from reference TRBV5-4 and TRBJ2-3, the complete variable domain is ETGVTQSPTHLIKTRGQQVTLRCSSQSGHNTVSWYQQALGQGPQFIFQYYREEENGRGNFPPRFSGLQFPNYSSELNVNALELDDSALYLCASSVRLAGERDTQYFGPGTRLTVL.

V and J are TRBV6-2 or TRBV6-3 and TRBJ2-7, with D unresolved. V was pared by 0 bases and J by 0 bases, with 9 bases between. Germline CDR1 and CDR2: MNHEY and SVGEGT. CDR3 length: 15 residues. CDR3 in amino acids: CASSYSPRNSYEQYF. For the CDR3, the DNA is TGTGCCAGCAGTTACTCACCTAGAAACTCCTACGAGCAGTACTTC.

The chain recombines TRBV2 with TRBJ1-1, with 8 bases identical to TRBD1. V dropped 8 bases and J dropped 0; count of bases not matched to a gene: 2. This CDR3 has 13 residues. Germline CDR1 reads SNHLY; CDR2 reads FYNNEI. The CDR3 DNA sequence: TGTGCCAGCGGGACAGGTCTGAACACTGAAGCTTTCTTT. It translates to CASGTGLNTEAFF. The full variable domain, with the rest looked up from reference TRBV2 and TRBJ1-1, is EPEVTQTPSHQVTQMGQEVILRCVPISNHLYFYWYRQILGQKVEFLVSFYNNEISEKSEIFDDQFSVERPDGSNFTLKIRSTKLEDSAMYFCASGTGLNTEAFFGQGTRLTVV.

CDR3 nucleotide sequence: TGTGCCAGCAGCCAAGCCAGGACAGGGGTGAACACTGAAGCTTTCTTT. Its protein is CASSQARTGVNTEAFF. The chain uses TRBV14 and TRBJ1-1; 9 positions agree with TRBD1. J gave up 0 bases and V 1 base, and 3 bases lay outside the gene matches. This CDR3 has 16 residues. Germline assignment: CDR1 SGHDN and CDR2 FVKESK.

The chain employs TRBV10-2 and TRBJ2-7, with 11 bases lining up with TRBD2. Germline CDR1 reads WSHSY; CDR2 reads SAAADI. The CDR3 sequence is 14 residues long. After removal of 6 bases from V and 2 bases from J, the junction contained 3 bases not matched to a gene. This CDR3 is CASSGTSGAYEQYF. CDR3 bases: TGCGCCAGCAGCGGGACTAGCGGAGCCTACGAGCAGTACTTC.

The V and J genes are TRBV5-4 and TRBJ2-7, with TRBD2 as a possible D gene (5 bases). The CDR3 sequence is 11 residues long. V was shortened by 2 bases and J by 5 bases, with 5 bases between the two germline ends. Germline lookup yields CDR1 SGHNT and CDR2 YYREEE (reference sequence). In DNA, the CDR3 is TGTGCCAGCAGCTTACTAGACGAGCAGTACTTC. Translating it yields CASSLLDEQYF. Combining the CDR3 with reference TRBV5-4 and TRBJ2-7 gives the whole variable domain ETGVTQSPTHLIKTRGQQVTLRCSSQSGHNTVSWYQQALGQGPQFIFQYYREEENGRGNFPPRFSGLQFPNYSSELNVNALELDDSALYLCASSLLDEQYFGPGTRLTVT.

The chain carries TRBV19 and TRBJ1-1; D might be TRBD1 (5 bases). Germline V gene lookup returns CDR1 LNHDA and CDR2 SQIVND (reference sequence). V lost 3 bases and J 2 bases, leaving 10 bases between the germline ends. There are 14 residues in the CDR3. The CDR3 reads CASSILGGNTEAFF. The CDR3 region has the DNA TGTGCCAGTAGTATTTTGGGGGGTAACACTGAAGCTTTCTTT.

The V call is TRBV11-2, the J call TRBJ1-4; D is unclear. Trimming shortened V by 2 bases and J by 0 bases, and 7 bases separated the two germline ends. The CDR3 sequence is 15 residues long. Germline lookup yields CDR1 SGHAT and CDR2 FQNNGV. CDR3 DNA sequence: TGTGCCAGCAGCTTAACTGAAGCAACTAATGAAAAACTGTTTTTT. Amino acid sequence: CASSLTEATNEKLFF.

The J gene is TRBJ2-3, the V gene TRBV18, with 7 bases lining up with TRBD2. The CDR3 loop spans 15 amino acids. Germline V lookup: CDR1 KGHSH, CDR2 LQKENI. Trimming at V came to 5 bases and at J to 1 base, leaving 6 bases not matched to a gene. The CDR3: CASSALRGGTDTQYF. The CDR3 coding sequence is TGTGCCAGCTCAGCCCTACGGGGGGGCACAGATACGCAGTATTTT.

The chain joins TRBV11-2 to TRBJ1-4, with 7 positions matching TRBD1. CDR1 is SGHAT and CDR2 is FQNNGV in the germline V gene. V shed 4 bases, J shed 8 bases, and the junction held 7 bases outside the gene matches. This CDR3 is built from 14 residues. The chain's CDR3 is CASSSAGGVEKLFF. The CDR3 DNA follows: TGTGCCAGCAGCTCGGCAGGGGGTGTGGAAAAACTGTTTTTT. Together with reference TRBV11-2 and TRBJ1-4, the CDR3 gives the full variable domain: EAGVAQSPRYKIIEKRQSVAFWCNPISGHATLYWYQQILGQGPKLLIQFQNNGVVDDSQLPKDRFSAERLKGVDSTLKIQPAKLEDSAVYLCASSSAGGVEKLFFGSGTQLSVL.

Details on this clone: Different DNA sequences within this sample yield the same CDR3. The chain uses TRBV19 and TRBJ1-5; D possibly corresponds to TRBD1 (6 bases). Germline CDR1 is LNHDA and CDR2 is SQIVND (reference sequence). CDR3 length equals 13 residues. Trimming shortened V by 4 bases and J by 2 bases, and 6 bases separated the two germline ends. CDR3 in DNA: TGTGCCAGTAGTACAGGGGGCAATCAGCCCCAGCATTTT. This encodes CASSTGGNQPQHF.

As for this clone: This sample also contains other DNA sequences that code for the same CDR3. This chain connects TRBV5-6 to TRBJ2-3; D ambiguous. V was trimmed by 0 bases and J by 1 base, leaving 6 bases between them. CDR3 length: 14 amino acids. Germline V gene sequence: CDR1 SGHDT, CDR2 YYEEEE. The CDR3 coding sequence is TGTGCCAGCAGCTTGGAGAGCGGCACAGATACGCAGTATTTT. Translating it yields CASSLESGTDTQYF.

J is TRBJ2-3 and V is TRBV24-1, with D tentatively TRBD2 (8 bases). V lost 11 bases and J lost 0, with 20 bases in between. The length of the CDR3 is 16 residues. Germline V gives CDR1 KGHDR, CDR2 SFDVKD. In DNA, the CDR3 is TGTGCCATCGGGGGGGACAGCGTGATTAGCACAGATACGCAGTATTTT. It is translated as CAIGGDSVISTDTQYF.

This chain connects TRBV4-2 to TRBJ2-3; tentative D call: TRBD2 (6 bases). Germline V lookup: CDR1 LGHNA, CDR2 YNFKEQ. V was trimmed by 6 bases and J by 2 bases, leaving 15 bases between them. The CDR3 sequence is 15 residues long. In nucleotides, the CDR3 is TGTGCCAGCAGGGGCAATAGCGGACCCACAGATACGCAGTATTTT. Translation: CASRGNSGPTDTQYF.

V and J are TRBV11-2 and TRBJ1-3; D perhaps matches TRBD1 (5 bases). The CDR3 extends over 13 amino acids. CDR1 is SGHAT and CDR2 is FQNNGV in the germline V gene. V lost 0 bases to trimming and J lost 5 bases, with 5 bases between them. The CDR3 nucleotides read TGTGCCAGCAGCTTAGAGGGGCGAAACACCATATATTTT. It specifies CASSLEGRNTIYF.

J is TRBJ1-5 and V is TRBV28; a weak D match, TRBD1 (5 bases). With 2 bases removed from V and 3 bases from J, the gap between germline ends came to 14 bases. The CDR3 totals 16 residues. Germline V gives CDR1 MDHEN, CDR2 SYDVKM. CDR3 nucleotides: TGTGCCAGCAGTTTACGGCAGGGACTGGTCAATCAGCCCCAGCATTTT. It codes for CASSLRQGLVNQPQHF.

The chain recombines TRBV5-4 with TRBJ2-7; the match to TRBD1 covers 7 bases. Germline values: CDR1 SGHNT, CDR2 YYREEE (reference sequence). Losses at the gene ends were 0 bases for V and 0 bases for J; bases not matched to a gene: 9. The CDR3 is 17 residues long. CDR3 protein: CASSLDLLTGISYEQYF. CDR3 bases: TGTGCCAGCAGCTTGGACCTCCTGACAGGGATCTCCTACGAGCAGTACTTC. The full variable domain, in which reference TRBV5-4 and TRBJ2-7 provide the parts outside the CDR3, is ETGVTQSPTHLIKTRGQQVTLRCSSQSGHNTVSWYQQALGQGPQFIFQYYREEENGRGNFPPRFSGLQFPNYSSELNVNALELDDSALYLCASSLDLLTGISYEQYFGPGTRLTVT.

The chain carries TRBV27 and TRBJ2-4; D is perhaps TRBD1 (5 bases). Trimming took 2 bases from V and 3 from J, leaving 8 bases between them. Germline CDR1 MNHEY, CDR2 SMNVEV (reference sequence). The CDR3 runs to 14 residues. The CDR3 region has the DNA TGTGCCAGCAGTTTAAGGGGCAGCAAAAACATTCAGTACTTC. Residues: CASSLRGSKNIQYF.

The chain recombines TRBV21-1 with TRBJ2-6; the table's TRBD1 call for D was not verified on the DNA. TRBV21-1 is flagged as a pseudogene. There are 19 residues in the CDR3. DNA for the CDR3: TGTGCCAGCAGCAAATGGGTCCCAAGGGGAAACTCTGGGGCCAACGTCCTGACTTTC. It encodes CASSKWVPRGNSGANVLTF.

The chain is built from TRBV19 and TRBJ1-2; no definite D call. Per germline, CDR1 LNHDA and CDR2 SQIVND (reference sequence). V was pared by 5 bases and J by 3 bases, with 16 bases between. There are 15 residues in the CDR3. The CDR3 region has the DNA TGTGCCAGTAGTCTGACACCTCCGCCGCACTATGGCTACACCTTC. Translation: CASSLTPPPHYGYTF.

DNA of the CDR3: TGTGCCGCCTACCGGGACAGGGGCACCGGGGAGCTGTTTTTT. Translated, it gives CAAYRDRGTGELFF. The chain links TRBV10-3 to TRBJ2-2, with 10 positions matching TRBD1. The V segment lost 11 bases and the J segment 4 bases; nucleotides outside the gene matches: 7. CDR3 length equals 14 residues. CDR1 is ENHRY and CDR2 is SYGVKD in the germline V gene.

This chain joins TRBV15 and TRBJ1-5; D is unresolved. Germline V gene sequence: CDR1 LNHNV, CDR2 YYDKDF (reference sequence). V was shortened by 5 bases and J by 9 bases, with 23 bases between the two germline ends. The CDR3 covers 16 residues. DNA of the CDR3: TGTGCCACCAGCCCTTCAAGGCACAGCACCGTGGGGCCCCAGCATTTT. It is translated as CATSPSRHSTVGPQHF.

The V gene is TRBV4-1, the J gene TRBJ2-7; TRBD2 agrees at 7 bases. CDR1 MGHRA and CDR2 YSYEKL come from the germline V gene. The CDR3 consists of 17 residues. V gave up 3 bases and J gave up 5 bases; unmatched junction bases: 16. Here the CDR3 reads CASSQASGTGGRNEQYF. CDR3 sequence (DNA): TGCGCCAGCAGCCAGGCCTCCGGGACCGGGGGGAGGAACGAGCAGTACTTC.

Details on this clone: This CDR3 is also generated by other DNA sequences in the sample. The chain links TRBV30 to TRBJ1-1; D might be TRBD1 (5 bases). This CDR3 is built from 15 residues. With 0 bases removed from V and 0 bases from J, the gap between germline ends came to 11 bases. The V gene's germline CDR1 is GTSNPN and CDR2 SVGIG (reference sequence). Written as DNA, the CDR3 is TGTGCCTGGAGTGTATTACGGGGGTTGAACACTGAAGCTTTCTTT. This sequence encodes CAWSVLRGLNTEAFF.